The rows below give T cell receptor beta chains drawn from one sample of a study of neurological immune-mediated disorders. MiXCR, applied by TCRdb to the 5' RACE reads, yields one record per CDR3 protein. This sample carries 66,000 or so distinct CDR3 sequences, roughly 5.6% of them seen once, and the ten largest clones take about 2.7%. The sample taken for sequencing was PBMCs. The source of these receptors is a woman in her twenties or thirties with multiple sclerosis. The CDR3 runs from the conserved cysteine through the conserved F or W. The D gene is left open where the match is weak. Size is stated for part of the rows, as once, few or many counts, or as a class when the clone is expanded.

TRBV27	.	.	TRBJ1-6	TGTGCCAGCAGTTTAAGTGGGGTAGTCACCTCACCCCTCCACTTT	CASSLSGVVTSPLHF
TRBV28	many	.	TRBJ1-4	TGTGCCAGCAGTCCCCTAGTTGAGAATGAAAAACTGTTTTTT	CASSPLVENEKLFF
TRBV20-1	few	.	TRBJ2-7	TGCAGTGCCCGCGAGCAGTACTTC	CSAREQYF
TRBV20-1	many	TRBD2	TRBJ2-1	TGCAGTGCTAGGGGCTGGACTAGCGGGCGTTCTTCCTACAATGAGCAGTTCTTC	CSARGWTSGRSSYNEQFF
TRBV27	many	TRBD1	TRBJ1-3	TGTGCCAGCAGATCGACAGGGTTTGGTGGAAACACCATATATTTT	CASRSTGFGGNTIYF
TRBV7-8	.	TRBD2	TRBJ2-5	TGTGCCAGCAGCTTAGCGGGGGTAGGGACTACTTGGGAGACCCAGTACTTC	CASSLAGVGTTWETQYF
TRBV20-1	many	TRBD1	TRBJ2-1	TGCAGTGCACCGACAGGGGGTTCCTACAATGAGCAGTTCTTC	CSAPTGGSYNEQFF
TRBV11-2	few	.	TRBJ1-6	TGTGCCAGCAGCCTTGCCCCAGGGACTAATTCACCCCTCCACTTT	CASSLAPGTNSPLHF
TRBV12-3/TRBV12-4	many	.	TRBJ2-2	TGTGCCAGCAGTTCGGGACCGAACACCGGGGAGCTGTTTTTT	CASSSGPNTGELFF
TRBV6-6	few	.	TRBJ1-5	TGTGCCAGCAGTTACTCGCGTCAGCCCCAGCATTTT	CASSYSRQPQHF
TRBV2	few	.	TRBJ1-4	TGTGCCAGCAGTGAGGCAGGGTCTAATGAAAAACTGTTTTTT	CASSEAGSNEKLFF
TRBV2	many	.	TRBJ2-3	TGTGCCAGCAGAGGTTCGGGCGTCCGGGGAGATACGCAGTATTTT	CASRGSGVRGDTQYF
TRBV20-1	many	TRBD1	TRBJ1-2	TGCAGTGCTAGACGTACAGGGGGCGATTATGGCTACACCTTC	CSARRTGGDYGYTF
TRBV20-1	many	TRBD1	TRBJ1-5	TGCAGTGCTAGGCTCGGGACAGGGTGGAATCAGCCCCAGCATTTT	CSARLGTGWNQPQHF
TRBV20-1	.	TRBD2	TRBJ2-3	TGCAGTGCCCCGGGGGGGGTTAGAAGCACAGATACGCAGTATTTT	CSAPGGVRSTDTQYF
TRBV2	many	.	TRBJ2-7	TGTGCCAGCAGTGAAGCATCACGTGCCTACGAGCAGTACTTC	CASSEASRAYEQYF
TRBV11-2	many	TRBD2	TRBJ2-5	TGTGCCAGCAGCTTTCGAGACCGGGGGGGCCTGAAGACCCAGTACTTC	CASSFRDRGGLKTQYF
TRBV5-1	many	.	TRBJ1-2	TGCGCCAGCAGCTTCACGGCCGGTCTAGGTTATGGCTACACCTTC	CASSFTAGLGYGYTF
TRBV21-1	many	.	TRBJ1-5	TGTGCCAGCAGCAAAGCGCGTGTAGTTCAGGTATCCCGTCAGCCCCAGCATTTT	CASSKARVVQVSRQPQHF
TRBV7-2	few	TRBD1	TRBJ2-7	TGTGCCAGCAGCTGGGACAGGGACGCGGCCTACGAGCAGTACTTC	CASSWDRDAAYEQYF
TRBV20-1	few	TRBD1	TRBJ2-5	TGCAGTGCTAGCCCTAGGACAGGGGCTCAAGAGACCCAGTACTTC	CSASPRTGAQETQYF
TRBV20-1	many	.	TRBJ1-5	TGCAGTGCTAGTGGCAGAGGACGCAATCAGCCCCAGCATTTT	CSASGRGRNQPQHF
TRBV28	.	.	TRBJ1-5	TGTGCCAGCAGTTCACTCCCGGACTGGCAAAGCAATCAGCCCCAGAATTTT	CASSSLPDWQSNQPQNF
TRBV7-3	once	.	TRBJ2-1	TGTGCCAGCAGCCCCACACCTAACTCCTACAATGAGCAGTTCTTC	CASSPTPNSYNEQFF
TRBV20-1	.	.	TRBJ1-3	TGCAGTGCTAGAGATGTACAGGGTTATGGAAACACCATATATTTT	CSARDVQGYGNTIYF
TRBV7-9	many	.	TRBJ1-2	TGTGCCAGCAGCTTCCCTGACGGCGGTCGCGGCTACACCTTC	CASSFPDGGRGYTF
TRBV20-1	many	TRBD1	TRBJ2-7	TGCAGTGCCGACAAACCGGGACAGGGGGCCGAGCAGTACTTC	CSADKPGQGAEQYF
TRBV29-1	many	.	TRBJ1-1	TGCAGCGTTGGTCACGGAAAGAACACTGAAGCTTTCTTT	CSVGHGKNTEAFF
TRBV11-2	many	.	TRBJ2-2	TGTGCCAGTACGGGGTCGGGACCCGGGGAGCTGTTTTTT	CASTGSGPGELFF
TRBV7-6	many	.	TRBJ2-5	TGTGCCAGCAGTTTATCAGAGACCCAGTACTTC	CASSLSETQYF
TRBV5-6	many	.	TRBJ1-1	TGTGCCAGCAGCCTTGAAGCGGTGGGATGGGAAGCTTTCTTT	CASSLEAVGWEAFF
TRBV5-4	many	.	TRBJ2-1	TGTGCCAGCAGCTTCGGCGAGATAATCGATGAGCAGTTCTTC	CASSFGEIIDEQFF
TRBV20-1	.	TRBD2	TRBJ2-7	TGCAGTGCTACCCGCGGCGGGGGGACCGACTACGAGCAGTACTTC	CSATRGGGTDYEQYF
TRBV7-9	.	.	TRBJ1-1	TGTGCCAGCAGCAATACTAAGAACACTGAAGCTTTCTTT	CASSNTKNTEAFF
TRBV20-1	few	TRBD2	TRBJ2-5	TGCAGTGCTAGAGACCCTCGAGCGGGGGGAAATTGGTTC	CSARDPRAGGNWF
TRBV14	many	.	TRBJ2-4	TGTGCCAGCAGCAAGGACAGAGCCAAAAACATTCAGTACTTC	CASSKDRAKNIQYF
TRBV20-1	many	TRBD2	TRBJ2-7	TGCAGTGCTAGAGGCCACCACGGGACTAGCGGGACCTACGAGCAGTACTTC	CSARGHHGTSGTYEQYF
TRBV2	.	.	TRBJ2-1	TGTGCCAACAGATTGGACATAAACAATGAGCAGTTCTTC	CANRLDINNEQFF
TRBV20-1	few	TRBD1	TRBJ2-1	TGCAGTGCTAAGCCGGGACAGGGGGCGGGTGAGCAGTTCTTC	CSAKPGQGAGEQFF
TRBV12-3/TRBV12-4	many	.	TRBJ1-3	TGTGCCAGCAGTACAGGGTCGGGAAACACCATATATTTT	CASSTGSGNTIYF
TRBV5-1	few	TRBD1	TRBJ2-3	TGCGCCAGCAGCTTGGAAGACAGGGCCACAGATACGCAGTATTTT	CASSLEDRATDTQYF
TRBV4-2	few	TRBD1	TRBJ2-7	TGTGCCAGCAGCCAGGCCTCCGGGACAGGTTACGAGCAGTACTTC	CASSQASGTGYEQYF